This entry lists 26 T cell receptor beta chains sequenced from one sample in a study of monozygotic twins with inflammatory bowel disease. TCRdb reanalyzed the 5' RACE reads, giving one entry per CDR3 protein sequence and no DNA. The sample spans about 420,000 distinct CDR3 sequences; the ten largest clones claim less than 2.5%. The sequencing input was blood. Receptor source: a human donor with ulcerative colitis or Crohn's disease, or a healthy co-twin of an affected twin (not recorded which).

The chain has TRBV5-6 and TRBJ1-6; TCRdb selects TRBD1, and the lack of DNA leaves this call unchecked. Per germline, CDR1 SGHDT and CDR2 YYEEEE. The CDR3 length is 16 residues. The CDR3 sequence: CASSPVSGATDSPLHF.

The V and J genes are TRBV13 and TRBJ2-3; TCRdb's D call, TRBD1, is unchecked because there is no DNA. CDR1 is PRHDT, CDR2 FYEKMQ, per germline (reference sequence). The CDR3 has 19 amino acids. The CDR3: CASSPMDSRMPTSTDTQYF.

This sequence joins TRBV5-1 and TRBJ2-7; absent DNA, TCRdb's TRBD2 call cannot be checked. Germline V gene sequence: CDR1 SGHRS, CDR2 YFSETQ. CDR3 size: 14 residues. CDR3 region: CASSLGRQGFEQYF.

This chain connects TRBV7-9 to TRBJ2-7. Germline V CDR1 and CDR2: SEHNR, FQNEAQ (reference sequence). This CDR3 contains 13 residues. The chain's CDR3 is CASSFQNSYEQYF.

V gene TRBV10-3 combines with J gene TRBJ1-2. The germline CDR1 and CDR2 sequences are ENHRY and SYGVKD. This CDR3 comprises 13 residues. CDR3 residues: CAIGADRDYGYTF.

This chain joins TRBV5-1 and TRBJ2-7; TCRdb indicates TRBD1, and absent DNA this call remains unverified. Per the germline V gene, CDR1 is SGHRS and CDR2 is YFSETQ. This CDR3 spans 15 amino acids. The CDR3 loop reads CASSPPGQGVGEQYF.

The chain carries TRBV5-1 and TRBJ1-1; the D call of TRBD1 rests on TCRdb alone, since no DNA is present to check it. The CDR3 spans 15 residues. Germline lookup yields CDR1 SGHRS and CDR2 YFSETQ. The CDR3 spells CASSSHPDSGTGAFF.

This rearrangement joins TRBV4-2 to TRBJ2-5; no DNA is available, so the TRBD2 call from TCRdb remains unchecked. The CDR3 has 14 amino acids. Germline loops: CDR1 LGHNA, CDR2 YNFKEQ. CDR3 region: CASSQDPSEETQYF.

The chain carries TRBV5-5 and TRBJ1-1; TCRdb picks TRBD1, but there is no DNA to check that call. Germline loops: CDR1 SGHKS, CDR2 YYEKEE (reference sequence). CDR3 size: 13 residues. The CDR3 loop is CASSLEGTGEAFF.

The chain uses TRBV6-1 and TRBJ2-3; checking the TCRdb D call of TRBD2 is not possible without DNA. The CDR3 has 15 residues. Germline assignment: CDR1 MNHNS and CDR2 SASEGT. The CDR3 sequence is CASTQTSGSGDTQYF.

The chain employs TRBV12-3 or TRBV12-4 and TRBJ2-7; TCRdb outputs TRBD2, but without DNA this stays unchecked. CDR3 size: 16 residues. CDR3 in amino acids: CASSHRTSAGGDEQYF.

The V gene is TRBV7-2, the J gene TRBJ2-1. Germline V gives CDR1 SGHTA, CDR2 FQGNSA. CDR3 size: 14 residues. CDR3 sequence: CASRLESSYNEQFF.

The chain has TRBV20-1 and TRBJ2-7; no DNA is available, so the TRBD2 call from TCRdb remains unchecked. The CDR3 extends over 17 amino acids. Per germline, CDR1 DFQATT and CDR2 SNEGSKA (reference sequence). The chain's CDR3 is CSARTAARSPTHYEQYF.

V and J are TRBV21-1 and TRBJ2-5; absent DNA, TCRdb's TRBD1 call cannot be checked. TRBV21-1 represents a pseudogene. The CDR3 spans 14 residues. The CDR3 reads CASSKWDSQETQYF.

The rearrangement joins TRBV7-9 to TRBJ2-3. CDR1 is SEHNR, CDR2 FQNEAQ, per germline (reference sequence). This CDR3 has 15 residues. CDR3 residues: CASSYAQKLYNTQYF.

The J gene is TRBJ2-3, the V gene TRBV15; as DNA is missing, the TRBD1 call by TCRdb cannot be tested. The CDR3 has 15 residues. CDR1 is LNHNV and CDR2 is YYDKDF in the germline V gene (reference sequence). The CDR3 is CATSTRTGSTDTQYF.

This chain links TRBV19 with TRBJ1-1; TCRdb picks TRBD1, but there is no DNA to check that call. This CDR3 contains 14 residues. Looked up from germline, CDR1 is LNHDA and CDR2 is SQIVND (reference sequence). The CDR3 loop is CASSLSYRGTEAFF.

This chain uses TRBV7-3 with TRBJ2-2; TCRdb returns TRBD2, unconfirmable since there is no DNA. Germline assignment: CDR1 SGHTA and CDR2 FQGTGA. CDR3 size: 14 residues. The CDR3 is CASSWDYNTGELFF.

CDR3 region: CASSQDGASASSSYNEQFF. The chain has TRBV3-1 and TRBJ2-1; no DNA is available, so the TRBD2 call from TCRdb remains unchecked. CDR1 is LGHDT and CDR2 is YNNKEL in the germline V gene (reference sequence). This CDR3 is built from 19 residues.

The rearrangement joins TRBV7-9 to TRBJ1-1. CDR1 is SEHNR, CDR2 FQNEAQ, per germline (reference sequence). The CDR3 totals 16 residues. CDR3 residues: CASSLEHGVMNTEAFF. Variable domain in full (rest from reference TRBV7-9 and TRBJ1-1): DTGVSQNPRHKITKRGQNVTFRCDPISEHNRLYWYRQTLGQGPEFLTYFQNEAQLEKSRLLSDRFSAERPKGSFSTLEIQRTEQGDSAMYLCASSLEHGVMNTEAFFGQGTRLTVV.

The rearrangement uses TRBV7-3 and TRBJ1-1. Germline V lookup: CDR1 SGHTA, CDR2 FQGTGA. The CDR3 covers 17 residues. The CDR3 reads CASSSIPLPGGNTEAFF.

The rearrangement links TRBV20-1 to TRBJ2-5; TCRdb's assignment of TRBD1 cannot be checked, as there is no DNA. The CDR3 is 14 residues long. Germline V gene data show CDR1 as DFQATT and CDR2 as SNEGSKA (reference sequence). The CDR3 loop reads CSAPPPNSGGTQYF.

The V gene is TRBV27, the J gene TRBJ2-4; TCRdb outputs TRBD1, but without DNA this stays unchecked. The CDR3 is 15 residues long. CDR1 is MNHEY and CDR2 is SMNVEV in the germline V gene (reference sequence). The chain's CDR3 is CASRPRRGQGNIQYF.

The gene calls are TRBV12-3 or TRBV12-4 and TRBJ2-7; TCRdb gives TRBD2 as the D gene, but with no DNA this cannot be confirmed. The CDR3 is 15 amino acids. The chain's CDR3 is CASRERSGGTYEQYF.

The V call is TRBV28, the J call TRBJ1-1; TCRdb reports TRBD1, a call that lacks DNA to check it against. CDR1 MDHEN and CDR2 SYDVKM come from the germline V gene. This CDR3 has 15 amino acids. The CDR3 loop reads CASSLRQGMNTEAFF.

The chain uses TRBV2 and TRBJ1-5; as DNA is missing, the TRBD1 call by TCRdb cannot be tested. CDR3 length: 16 amino acids. Germline lookup yields CDR1 SNHLY and CDR2 FYNNEI. The CDR3 here is CASSERGASSNQPQHF.